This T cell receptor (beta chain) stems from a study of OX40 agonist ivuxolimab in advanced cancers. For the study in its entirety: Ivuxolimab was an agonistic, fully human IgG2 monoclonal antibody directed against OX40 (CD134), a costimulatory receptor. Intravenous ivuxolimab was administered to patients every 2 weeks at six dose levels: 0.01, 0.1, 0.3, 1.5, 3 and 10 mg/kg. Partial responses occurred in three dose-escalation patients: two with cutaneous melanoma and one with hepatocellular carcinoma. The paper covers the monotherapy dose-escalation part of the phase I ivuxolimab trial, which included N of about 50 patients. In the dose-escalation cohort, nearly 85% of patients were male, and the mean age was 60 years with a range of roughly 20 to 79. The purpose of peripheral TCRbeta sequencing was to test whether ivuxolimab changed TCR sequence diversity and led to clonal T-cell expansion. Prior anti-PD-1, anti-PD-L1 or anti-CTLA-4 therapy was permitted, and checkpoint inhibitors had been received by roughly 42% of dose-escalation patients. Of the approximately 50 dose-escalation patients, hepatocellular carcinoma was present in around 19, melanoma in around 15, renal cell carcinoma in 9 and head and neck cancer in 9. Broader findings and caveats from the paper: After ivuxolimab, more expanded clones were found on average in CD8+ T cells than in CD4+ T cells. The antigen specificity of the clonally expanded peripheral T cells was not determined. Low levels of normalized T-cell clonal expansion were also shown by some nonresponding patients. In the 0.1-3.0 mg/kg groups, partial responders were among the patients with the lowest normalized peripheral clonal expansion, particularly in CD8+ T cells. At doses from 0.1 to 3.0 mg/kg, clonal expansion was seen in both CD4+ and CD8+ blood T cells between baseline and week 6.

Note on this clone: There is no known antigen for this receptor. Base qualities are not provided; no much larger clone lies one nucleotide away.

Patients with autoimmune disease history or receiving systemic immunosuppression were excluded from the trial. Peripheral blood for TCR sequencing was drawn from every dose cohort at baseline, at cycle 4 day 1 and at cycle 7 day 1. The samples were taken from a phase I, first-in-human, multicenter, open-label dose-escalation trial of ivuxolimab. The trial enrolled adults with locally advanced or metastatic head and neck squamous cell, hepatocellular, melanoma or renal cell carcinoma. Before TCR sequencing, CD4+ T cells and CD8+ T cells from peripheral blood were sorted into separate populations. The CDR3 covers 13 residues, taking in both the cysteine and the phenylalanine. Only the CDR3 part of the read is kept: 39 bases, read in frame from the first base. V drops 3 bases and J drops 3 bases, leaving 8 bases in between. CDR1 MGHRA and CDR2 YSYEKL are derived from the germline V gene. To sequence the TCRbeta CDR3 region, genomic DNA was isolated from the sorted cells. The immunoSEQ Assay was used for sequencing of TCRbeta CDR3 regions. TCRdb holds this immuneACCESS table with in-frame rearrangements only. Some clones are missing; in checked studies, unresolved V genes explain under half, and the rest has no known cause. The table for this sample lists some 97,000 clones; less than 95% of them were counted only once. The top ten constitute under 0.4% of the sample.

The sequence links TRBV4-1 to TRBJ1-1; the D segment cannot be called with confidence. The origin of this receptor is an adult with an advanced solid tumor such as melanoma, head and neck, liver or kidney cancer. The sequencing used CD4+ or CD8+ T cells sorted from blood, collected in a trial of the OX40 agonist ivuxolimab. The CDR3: CASSHNQDTEAFF. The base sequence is TGCGCCAGCAGCCATAATCAGGACACTGAAGCTTTCTTT.